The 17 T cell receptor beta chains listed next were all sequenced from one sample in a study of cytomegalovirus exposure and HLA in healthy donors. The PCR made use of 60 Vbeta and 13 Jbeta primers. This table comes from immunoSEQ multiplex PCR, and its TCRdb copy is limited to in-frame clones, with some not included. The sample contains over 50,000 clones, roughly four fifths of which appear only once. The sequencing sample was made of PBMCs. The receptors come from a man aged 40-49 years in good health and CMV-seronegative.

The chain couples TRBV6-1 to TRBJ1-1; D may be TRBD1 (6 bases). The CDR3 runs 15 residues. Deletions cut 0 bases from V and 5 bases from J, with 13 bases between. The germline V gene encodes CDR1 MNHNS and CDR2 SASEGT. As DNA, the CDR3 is TGTGCCAGCAGTGAAGCTCTCGCAGGGGAGACTGAAGCTTTCTTT. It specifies CASSEALAGETEAFF.

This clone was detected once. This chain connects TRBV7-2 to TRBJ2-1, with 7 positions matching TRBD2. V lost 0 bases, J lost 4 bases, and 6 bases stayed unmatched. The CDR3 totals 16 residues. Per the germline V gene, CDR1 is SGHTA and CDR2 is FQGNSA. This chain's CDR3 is CASSLAVGRGYNEQFF. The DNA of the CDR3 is TGTGCCAGCAGCTTAGCGGTAGGGCGGGGGTACAATGAGCAGTTCTTC. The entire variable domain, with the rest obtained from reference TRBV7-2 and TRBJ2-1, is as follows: GAGVSQSPSNKVTEKGKDVELRCDPISGHTALYWYRQSLGQGLEFLIYFQGNSAPDKSGLPSDRFSAERTGGSVSTLTIQRTQQEDSAVYLCASSLAVGRGYNEQFFGPGTRLTVL.

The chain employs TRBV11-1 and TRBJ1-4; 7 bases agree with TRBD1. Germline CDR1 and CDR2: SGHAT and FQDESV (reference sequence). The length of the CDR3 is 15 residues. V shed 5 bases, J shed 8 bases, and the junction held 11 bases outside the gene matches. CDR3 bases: TGTGCCAGCAGCAGAGACAGGGCAGGGGACGAAAAACTGTTTTTT. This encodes CASSRDRAGDEKLFF. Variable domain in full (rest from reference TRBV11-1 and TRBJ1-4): EAEVAQSPRYKITEKSQAVAFWCDPISGHATLYWYRQILGQGPELLVQFQDESVVDDSQLPKDRFSAERLKGVDSTLKIQPAELGDSAMYLCASSRDRAGDEKLFFGSGTQLSVL.

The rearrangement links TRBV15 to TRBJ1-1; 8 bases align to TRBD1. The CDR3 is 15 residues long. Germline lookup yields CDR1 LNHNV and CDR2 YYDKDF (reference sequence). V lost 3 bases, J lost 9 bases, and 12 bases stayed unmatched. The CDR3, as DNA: TGTGCCACCAGCAGGGGGGGGACAGGCCAATTTCAAGCTTTCTTT. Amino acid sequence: CATSRGGTGQFQAFF.

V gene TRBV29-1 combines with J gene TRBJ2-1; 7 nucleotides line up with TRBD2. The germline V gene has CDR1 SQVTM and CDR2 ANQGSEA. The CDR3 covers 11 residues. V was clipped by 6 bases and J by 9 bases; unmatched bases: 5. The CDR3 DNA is TGCAGCGTCCGTAGCGGGTTTGAGCAGTTCTTC. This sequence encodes CSVRSGFEQFF.

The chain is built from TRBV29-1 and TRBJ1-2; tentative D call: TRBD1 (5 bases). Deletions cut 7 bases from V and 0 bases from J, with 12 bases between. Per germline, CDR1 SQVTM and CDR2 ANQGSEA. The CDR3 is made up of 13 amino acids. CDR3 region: CSEQTATNYGYTF. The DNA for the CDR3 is TGCAGCGAGCAGACAGCTACTAACTATGGCTACACCTTC.

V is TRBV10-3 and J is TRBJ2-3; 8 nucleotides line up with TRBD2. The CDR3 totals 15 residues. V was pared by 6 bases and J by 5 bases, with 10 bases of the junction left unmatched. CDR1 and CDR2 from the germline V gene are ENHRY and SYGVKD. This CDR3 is CAISAGTRALDTQYF. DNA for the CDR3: TGTGCCATCAGCGCCGGGACTAGGGCCTTAGATACGCAGTATTTT.

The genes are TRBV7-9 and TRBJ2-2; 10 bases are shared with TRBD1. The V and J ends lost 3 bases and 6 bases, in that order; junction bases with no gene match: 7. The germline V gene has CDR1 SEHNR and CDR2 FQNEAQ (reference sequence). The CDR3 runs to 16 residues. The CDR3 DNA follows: TGTGCCAGCAGCTTTGCCGGGACAGGGGAGGCCGGGGAGCTGTTTTTT. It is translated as CASSFAGTGEAGELFF.

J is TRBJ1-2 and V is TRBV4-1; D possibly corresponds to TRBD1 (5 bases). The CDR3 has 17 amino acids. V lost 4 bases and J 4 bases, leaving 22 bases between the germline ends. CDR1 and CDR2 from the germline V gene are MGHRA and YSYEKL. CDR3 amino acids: CASSPPWRDGKLYGYTF. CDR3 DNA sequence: TGCGCCAGCAGCCCGCCATGGCGGGACGGCAAACTCTATGGCTACACCTTC.

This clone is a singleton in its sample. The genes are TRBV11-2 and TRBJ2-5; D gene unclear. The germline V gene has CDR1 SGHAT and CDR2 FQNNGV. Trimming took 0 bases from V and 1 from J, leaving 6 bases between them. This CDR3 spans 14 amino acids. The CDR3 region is CASSLDVVQETQYF. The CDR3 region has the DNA TGTGCCAGCAGCTTAGATGTCGTCCAAGAGACCCAGTACTTC.

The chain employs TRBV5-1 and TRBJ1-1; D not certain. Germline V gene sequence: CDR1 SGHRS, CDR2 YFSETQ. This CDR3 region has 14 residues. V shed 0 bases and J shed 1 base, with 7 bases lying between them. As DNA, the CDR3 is TGCGCCAGCAGCTTGGCTCCAGGGAACACTGAAGCTTTCTTT. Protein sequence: CASSLAPGNTEAFF.

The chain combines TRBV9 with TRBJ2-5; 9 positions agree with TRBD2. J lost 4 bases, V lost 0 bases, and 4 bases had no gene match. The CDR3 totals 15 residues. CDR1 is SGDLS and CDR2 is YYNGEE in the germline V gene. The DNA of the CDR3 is TGTGCCAGCAGCGTAGGTCCAGCGGGGGGAGAGACCCAGTACTTC. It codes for CASSVGPAGGETQYF.

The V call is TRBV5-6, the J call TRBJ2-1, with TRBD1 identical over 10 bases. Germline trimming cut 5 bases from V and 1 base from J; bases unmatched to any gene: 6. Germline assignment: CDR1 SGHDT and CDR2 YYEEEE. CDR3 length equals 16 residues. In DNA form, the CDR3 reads TGTGCCAGCAGAACGACAGGGGGCGATTCCTACAATGAGCAGTTCTTC. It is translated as CASRTTGGDSYNEQFF.

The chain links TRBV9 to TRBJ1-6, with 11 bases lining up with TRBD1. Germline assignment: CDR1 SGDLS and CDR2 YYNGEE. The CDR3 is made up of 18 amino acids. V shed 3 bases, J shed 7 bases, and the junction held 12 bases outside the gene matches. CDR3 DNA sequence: TGTGCCAGCAGCGGTCCGGGACAGGGGGTAAACGGGAATTCACCCCTCCACTTT. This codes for CASSGPGQGVNGNSPLHF.

CDR3: CASSDRGANTEAFF. DNA of the CDR3: TGTGCCAGTAGTGACAGGGGTGCTAACACTGAAGCTTTCTTT. J is TRBJ1-1 and V is TRBV19, with 8 bases aligning to TRBD1. Trimming took 5 bases from V and 2 from J; bases not matched to a gene: 4. Germline CDR1 and CDR2: LNHDA and SQIVND (reference sequence). This CDR3 region has 14 residues.

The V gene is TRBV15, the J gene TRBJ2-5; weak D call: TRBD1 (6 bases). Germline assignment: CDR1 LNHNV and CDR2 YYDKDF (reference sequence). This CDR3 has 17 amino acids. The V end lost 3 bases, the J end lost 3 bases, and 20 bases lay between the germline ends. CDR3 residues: CATSSLLVEQGKETQYF. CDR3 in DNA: TGTGCCACCAGCAGCCTTTTAGTCGAACAGGGAAAAGAGACCCAGTACTTC. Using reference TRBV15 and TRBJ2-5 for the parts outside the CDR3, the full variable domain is DAMVIQNPRYQVTQFGKPVTLSCSQTLNHNVMYWYQQKSSQAPKLLFHYYDKDFNNEADTPDNFQSRRPNTSFCFLDIRSPGLGDTAMYLCATSSLLVEQGKETQYFGPGTRLLVL.

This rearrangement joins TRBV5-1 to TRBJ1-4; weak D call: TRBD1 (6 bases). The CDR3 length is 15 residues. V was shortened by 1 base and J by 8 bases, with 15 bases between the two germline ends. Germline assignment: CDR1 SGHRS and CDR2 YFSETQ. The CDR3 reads CASSLYPQGKEKLFF. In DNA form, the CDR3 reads TGCGCCAGCAGCTTGTATCCCCAGGGGAAGGAAAAACTGTTTTTT.